The entry below describes one T cell receptor beta chain. Antigen unknown. TCRdb's table, derived via immunoSEQ multiplex PCR, lists solely in-frame clones and lacks some. The table shows around 26,000 clones, with roughly three quarters occurring only once. This sample was included in a study of OX40 agonist ivuxolimab in advanced cancers. Study in general: An agonistic human IgG2 monoclonal antibody against OX40 (CD134) was given. Study-wide results and limits: Expanded peripheral T cell antigen specificity was not determined. At 0.1 to 3.0 mg/kg, CD4+ and CD8+ blood T cells expanded clonally by week 6.

The germline gives CDR1 SEHNR, CDR2 FQNEAQ (reference sequence). With 5 bases clipped from V and 1 base from J, the junction kept 4 bases outside the gene matches. The CDR3 runs 14 residues. Sequenced here: CD4+ or CD8+ T cells sorted from blood, sampled in a trial of the OX40 agonist ivuxolimab. This TCR was recovered from an adult with an advanced solid tumor such as melanoma, head and neck, liver or kidney cancer. The genes are TRBV7-9 and TRBJ2-5; the match to TRBD1 covers 7 bases. CDR3 sequence: CASSQAGGQETQYF. CDR3 sequence (DNA): TGTGCCAGCAGCCAAGCAGGGGGCCAAGAGACCCAGTACTTC. Filled out from reference TRBV7-9 and TRBJ2-5, the complete variable domain reads DTGVSQNPRHKITKRGQNVTFRCDPISEHNRLYWYRQTLGQGPEFLTYFQNEAQLEKSRLLSDRFSAERPKGSFSTLEIQRTEQGDSAMYLCASSQAGGQETQYFGPGTRLLVL.